This section outlines one TCR beta chain sequence together with its context. Antigen: not known. This specimen comes from a study of cytomegalovirus exposure and HLA in healthy donors. Findings and limits, study-wide: Three of the chains that were CMV-associated were confirmed in vitro to be specific for CMV antigens. By HLA locus, TCR association rates varied in a later analysis, with DRB1 showing the most and HLA-C the fewest.

This PCR relied on a set of 60 Vbeta primers and 13 Jbeta primers. This table comes from immunoSEQ multiplex PCR, and its TCRdb copy is limited to in-frame clones, with some not included. This sample has about 93,000 clones, with around 78% found just once. The CDR3 is 14 amino acids. With 5 bases removed from V and 0 bases from J, the gap between germline ends came to 8 bases. From germline, CDR1 is SGHRS and CDR2 YFSETQ. This receptor was obtained from a man aged 25 to 40 in good health and CMV-seronegative. The specimen sequenced was PBMCs. J is TRBJ1-4 and V is TRBV5-1; maybe TRBD1 (6 bases). CDR3 DNA: TGCGCCAGCAGGAGGGGGTCAACTAATGAAAAACTGTTTTTT. This sequence encodes CASRRGSTNEKLFF.